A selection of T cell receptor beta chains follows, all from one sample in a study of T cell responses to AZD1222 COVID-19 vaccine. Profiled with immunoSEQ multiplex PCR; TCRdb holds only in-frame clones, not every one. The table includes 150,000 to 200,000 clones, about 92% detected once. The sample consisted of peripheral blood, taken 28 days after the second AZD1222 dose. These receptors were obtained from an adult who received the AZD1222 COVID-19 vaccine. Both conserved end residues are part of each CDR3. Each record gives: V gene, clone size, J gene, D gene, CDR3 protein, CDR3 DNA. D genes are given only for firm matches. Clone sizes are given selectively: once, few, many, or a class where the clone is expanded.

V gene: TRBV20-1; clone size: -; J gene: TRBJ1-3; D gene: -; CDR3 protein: CSANRGNTIYF; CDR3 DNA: TGCAGTGCTAACAGGGGAAACACCATATATTTT
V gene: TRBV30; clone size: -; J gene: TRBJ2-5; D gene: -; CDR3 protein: CAWIPPREFETQYF; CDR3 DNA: TGTGCCTGGATTCCACCCAGGGAATTTGAGACCCAGTACTTC
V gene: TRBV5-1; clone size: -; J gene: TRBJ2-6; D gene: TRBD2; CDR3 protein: CASSLGLAGMSGANVLTF; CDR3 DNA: TGCGCCAGCAGCTTGGGTCTAGCGGGAATGTCTGGGGCCAACGTCCTGACTTTC
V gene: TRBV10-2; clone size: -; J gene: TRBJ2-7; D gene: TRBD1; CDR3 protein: CASSEQGATYEQYF; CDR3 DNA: TGCGCCAGCAGTGAACAGGGGGCAACCTACGAGCAGTACTTC
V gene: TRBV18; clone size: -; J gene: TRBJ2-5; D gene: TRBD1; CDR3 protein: CASRDRGNQETQYF; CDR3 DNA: TGTGCCAGCCGGGACAGGGGGAACCAAGAGACCCAGTACTTC
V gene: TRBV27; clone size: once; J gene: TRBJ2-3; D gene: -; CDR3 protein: CASIDSTSTDTQYF; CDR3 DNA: TGTGCCAGCATAGACAGTACTAGCACAGATACGCAGTATTTT
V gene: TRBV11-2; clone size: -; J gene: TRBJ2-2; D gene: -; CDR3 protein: CASSLGVVPNTGELFF; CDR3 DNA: TGTGCCAGCAGCTTAGGGGTCGTGCCGAACACCGGGGAGCTGTTTTTT
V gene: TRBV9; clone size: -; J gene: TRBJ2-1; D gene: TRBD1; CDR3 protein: CASSAGTGGNEQFF; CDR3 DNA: TGTGCCAGCAGCGCTGGGACAGGGGGCAATGAGCAGTTCTTC
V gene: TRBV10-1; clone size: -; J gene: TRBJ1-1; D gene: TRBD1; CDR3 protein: CASSVQQGSVDTEAFF; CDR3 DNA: TGCGCCAGCAGCGTGCAACAGGGGTCGGTGGACACTGAAGCTTTCTTT
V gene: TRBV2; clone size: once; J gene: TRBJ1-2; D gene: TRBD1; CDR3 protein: CASSGIRTGVSWYYGYTF; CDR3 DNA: TGTGCCAGCAGTGGAATCAGGACAGGGGTTAGTTGGTACTATGGCTACACCTTC
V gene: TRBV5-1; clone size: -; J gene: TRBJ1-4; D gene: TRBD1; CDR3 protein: CASSLGGTGKANEKLFF; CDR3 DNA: TGCGCCAGCAGCTTGGGAGGGACAGGGAAAGCTAATGAAAAACTGTTTTTT
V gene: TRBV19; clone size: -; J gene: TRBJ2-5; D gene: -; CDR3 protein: CASSRGEETQYF; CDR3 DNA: TGTGCCAGTAGCCGGGGAGAAGAGACCCAGTACTTC
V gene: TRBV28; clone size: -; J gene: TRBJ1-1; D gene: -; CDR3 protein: CASRDGQGQGDTEAFF; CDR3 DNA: TGTGCCAGCAGGGACGGACAAGGACAAGGAGACACTGAAGCTTTCTTT
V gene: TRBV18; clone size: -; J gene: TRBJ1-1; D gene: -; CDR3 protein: CASFTARGTEAFF; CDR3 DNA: TGTGCCAGCTTCACAGCCAGGGGTACTGAAGCTTTCTTT
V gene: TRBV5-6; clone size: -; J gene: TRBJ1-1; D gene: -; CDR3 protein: CASSLEWGARTEAFF; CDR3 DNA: TGTGCCAGCAGCTTGGAATGGGGGGCGCGGACTGAAGCTTTCTTT
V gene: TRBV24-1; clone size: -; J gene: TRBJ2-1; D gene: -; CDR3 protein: CATSDRRNEQFF; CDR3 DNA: TGTGCCACCAGTGATAGGAGAAATGAGCAGTTCTTC
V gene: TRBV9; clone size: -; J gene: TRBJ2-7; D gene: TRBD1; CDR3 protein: CASSRTGGESGEQYF; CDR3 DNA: TGTGCCAGCAGCCGGACAGGGGGCGAATCGGGAGAGCAGTACTTC
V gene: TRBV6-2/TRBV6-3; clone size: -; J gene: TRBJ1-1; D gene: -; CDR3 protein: CASSYVTGNTEAFF; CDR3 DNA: TGTGCCAGCAGTTACGTGACAGGGAACACTGAAGCTTTCTTT
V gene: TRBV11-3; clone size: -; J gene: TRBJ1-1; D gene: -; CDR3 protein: CASSLVGQANTEAFF; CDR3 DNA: TGTGCCAGCAGCTTAGTAGGGCAGGCGAACACTGAAGCTTTCTTT
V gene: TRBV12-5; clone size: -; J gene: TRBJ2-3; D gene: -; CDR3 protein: CASGLVLGRGTDTQYF; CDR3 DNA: TGTGCTAGTGGTTTGGTACTGGGGCGGGGCACAGATACGCAGTATTTT
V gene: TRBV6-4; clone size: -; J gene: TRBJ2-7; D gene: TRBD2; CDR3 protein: CASSGLRLAEIGVDEQYF; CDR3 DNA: TGTGCCAGCAGTGGACTTAGACTAGCGGAGATCGGGGTGGACGAGCAGTACTTC
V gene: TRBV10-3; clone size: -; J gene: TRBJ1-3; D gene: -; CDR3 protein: CAISETGPQPGNTIYF; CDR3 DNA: TGTGCCATCAGTGAGACGGGACCCCAACCCGGAAACACCATATATTTT
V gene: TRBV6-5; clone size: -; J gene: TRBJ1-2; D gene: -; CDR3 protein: CASSYPGRESNYGYTF; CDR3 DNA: TGTGCCAGCAGTTACCCCGGGCGGGAGAGCAACTATGGCTACACCTTC
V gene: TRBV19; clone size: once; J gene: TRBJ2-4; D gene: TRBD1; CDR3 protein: CASSPWDRGNIQYF; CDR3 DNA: TGTGCCAGTAGTCCCTGGGACAGGGGTAACATTCAGTACTTC
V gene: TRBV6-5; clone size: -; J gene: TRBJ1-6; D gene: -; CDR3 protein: CASSRDTFYNSPLHF; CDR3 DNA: TGTGCCAGCAGCCGAGACACCTTCTATAATTCACCCCTCCACTTT
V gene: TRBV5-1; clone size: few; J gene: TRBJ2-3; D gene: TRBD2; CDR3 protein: CASSLGPSGATDTQYF; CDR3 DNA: TGCGCCAGCAGCTTGGGGCCTAGCGGTGCCACAGATACGCAGTATTTT
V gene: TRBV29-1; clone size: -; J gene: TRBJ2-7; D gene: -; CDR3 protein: CSVAPGPLGTYEQYF; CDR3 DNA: TGCAGCGTTGCCCCCGGGCCCCTTGGAACCTACGAGCAGTACTTC
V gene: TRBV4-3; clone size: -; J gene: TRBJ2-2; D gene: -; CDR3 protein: CASSQERSNTGELFF; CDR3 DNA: TGCGCCAGCAGCCAAGAACGGTCGAACACCGGGGAGCTGTTTTTT
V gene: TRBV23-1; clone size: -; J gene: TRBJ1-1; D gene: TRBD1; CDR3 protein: CASSQSATGAATEAFF; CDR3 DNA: TGCGCCAGCAGTCAATCGGCGACAGGGGCGGCCACTGAAGCTTTCTTT